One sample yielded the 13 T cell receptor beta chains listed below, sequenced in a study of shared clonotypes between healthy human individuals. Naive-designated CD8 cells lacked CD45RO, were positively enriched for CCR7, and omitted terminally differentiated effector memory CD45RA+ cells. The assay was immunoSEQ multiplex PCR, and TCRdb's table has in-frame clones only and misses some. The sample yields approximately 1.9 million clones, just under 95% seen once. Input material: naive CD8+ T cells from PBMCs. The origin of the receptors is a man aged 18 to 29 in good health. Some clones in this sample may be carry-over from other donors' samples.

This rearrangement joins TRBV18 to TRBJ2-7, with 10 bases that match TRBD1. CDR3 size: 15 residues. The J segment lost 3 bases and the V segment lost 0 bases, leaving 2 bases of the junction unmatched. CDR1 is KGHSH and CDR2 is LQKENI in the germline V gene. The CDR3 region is CASSPPGQGNYEQYF. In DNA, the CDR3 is TGTGCCAGCTCACCACCGGGACAGGGGAACTACGAGCAGTACTTC.

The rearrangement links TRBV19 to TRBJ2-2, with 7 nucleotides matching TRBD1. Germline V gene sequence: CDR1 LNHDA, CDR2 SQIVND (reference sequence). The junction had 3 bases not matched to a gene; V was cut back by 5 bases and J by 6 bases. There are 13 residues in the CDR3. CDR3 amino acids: CASSLTGAGELFF. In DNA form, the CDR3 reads TGTGCCAGTAGTCTTACAGGGGCCGGGGAGCTGTTTTTT.

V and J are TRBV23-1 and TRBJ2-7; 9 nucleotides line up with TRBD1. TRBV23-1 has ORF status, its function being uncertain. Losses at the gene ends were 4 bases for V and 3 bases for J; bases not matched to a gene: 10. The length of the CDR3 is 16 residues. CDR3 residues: CASSPSRDRENYEQYF. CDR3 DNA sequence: TGCGCCAGCAGTCCATCCAGGGACAGGGAAAACTACGAGCAGTACTTC.

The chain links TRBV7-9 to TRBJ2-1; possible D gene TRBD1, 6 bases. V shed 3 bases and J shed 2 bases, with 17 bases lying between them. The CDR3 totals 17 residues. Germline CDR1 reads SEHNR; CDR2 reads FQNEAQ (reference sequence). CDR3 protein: CASSFTGNLITYNEQFF. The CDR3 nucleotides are TGTGCCAGCAGCTTTACAGGGAACCTAATCACCTACAATGAGCAGTTCTTC.

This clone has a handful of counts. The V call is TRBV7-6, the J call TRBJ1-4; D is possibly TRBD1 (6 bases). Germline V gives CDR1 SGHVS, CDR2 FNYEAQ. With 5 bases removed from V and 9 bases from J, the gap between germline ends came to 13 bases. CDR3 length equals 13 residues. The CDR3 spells CASSHRQEQKLFF. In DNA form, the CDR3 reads TGTGCCAGCAGCCATCGACAGGAGCAAAAACTGTTTTTT.

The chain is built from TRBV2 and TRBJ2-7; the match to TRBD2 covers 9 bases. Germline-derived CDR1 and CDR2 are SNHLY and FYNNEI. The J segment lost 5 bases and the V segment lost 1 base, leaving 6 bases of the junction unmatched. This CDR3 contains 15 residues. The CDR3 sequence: CASSEDQREVDEQYF. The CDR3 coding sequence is TGTGCCAGCAGTGAAGACCAGCGGGAGGTCGACGAGCAGTACTTC. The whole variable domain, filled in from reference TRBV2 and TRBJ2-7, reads EPEVTQTPSHQVTQMGQEVILRCVPISNHLYFYWYRQILGQKVEFLVSFYNNEISEKSEIFDDQFSVERPDGSNFTLKIRSTKLEDSAMYFCASSEDQREVDEQYFGPGTRLTVT.

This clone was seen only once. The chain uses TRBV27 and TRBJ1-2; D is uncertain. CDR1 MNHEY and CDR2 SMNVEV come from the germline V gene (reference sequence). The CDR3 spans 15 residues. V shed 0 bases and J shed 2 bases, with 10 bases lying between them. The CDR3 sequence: CASSLSGRQNYGYTF. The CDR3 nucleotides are TGTGCCAGCAGTTTATCGGGTCGACAAAACTATGGCTACACCTTC.

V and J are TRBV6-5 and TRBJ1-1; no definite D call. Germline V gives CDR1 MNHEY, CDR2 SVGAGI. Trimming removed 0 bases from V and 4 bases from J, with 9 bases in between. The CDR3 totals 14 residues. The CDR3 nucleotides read TGTGCCAGCAGTTACTCGATGCGGGTCACTGAAGCTTTCTTT. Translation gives CASSYSMRVTEAFF.

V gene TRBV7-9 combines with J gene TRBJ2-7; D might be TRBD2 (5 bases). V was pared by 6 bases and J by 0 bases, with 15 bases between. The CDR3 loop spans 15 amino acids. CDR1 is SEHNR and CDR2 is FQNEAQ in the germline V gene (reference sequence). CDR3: CASRPPGKPSYEQYF. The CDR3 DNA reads TGTGCCAGCAGACCCCCGGGAAAGCCCTCCTACGAGCAGTACTTC. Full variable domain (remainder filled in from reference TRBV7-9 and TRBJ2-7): DTGVSQNPRHKITKRGQNVTFRCDPISEHNRLYWYRQTLGQGPEFLTYFQNEAQLEKSRLLSDRFSAERPKGSFSTLEIQRTEQGDSAMYLCASRPPGKPSYEQYFGPGTRLTVT.

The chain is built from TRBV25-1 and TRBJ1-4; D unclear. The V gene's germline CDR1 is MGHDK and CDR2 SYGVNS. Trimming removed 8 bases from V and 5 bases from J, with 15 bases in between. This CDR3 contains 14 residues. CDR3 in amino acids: CASSRGWKNEKLFF. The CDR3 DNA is TGTGCCAGCTCCCGAGGGTGGAAAAATGAAAAACTGTTTTTT.

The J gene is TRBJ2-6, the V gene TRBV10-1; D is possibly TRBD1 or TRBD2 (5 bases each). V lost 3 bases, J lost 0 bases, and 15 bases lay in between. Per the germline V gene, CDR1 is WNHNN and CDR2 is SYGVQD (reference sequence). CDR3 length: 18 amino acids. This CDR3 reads CASSDPGRSSSGANVLTF. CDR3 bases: TGCGCCAGCAGTGACCCGGGACGGTCGAGCTCTGGGGCCAACGTCCTGACTTTC.

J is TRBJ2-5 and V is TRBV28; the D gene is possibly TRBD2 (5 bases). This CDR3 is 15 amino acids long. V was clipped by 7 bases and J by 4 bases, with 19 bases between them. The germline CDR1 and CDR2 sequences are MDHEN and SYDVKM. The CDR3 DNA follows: TGTGCCAGCACTAGCCGCCTAGTAATCGGAGAGACCCAGTACTTC. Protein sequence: CASTSRLVIGETQYF. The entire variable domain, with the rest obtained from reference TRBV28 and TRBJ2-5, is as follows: DVKVTQSSRYLVKRTGEKVFLECVQDMDHENMFWYRQDPGLGLRLIYFSYDVKMKEKGDIPEGYSVSREKKERFSLILESASTNQTSMYLCASTSRLVIGETQYFGPGTRLLVL.

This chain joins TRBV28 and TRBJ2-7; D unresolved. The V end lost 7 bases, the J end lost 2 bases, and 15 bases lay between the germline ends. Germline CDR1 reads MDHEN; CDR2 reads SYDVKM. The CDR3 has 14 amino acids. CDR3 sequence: CASKISHGTYEQYF. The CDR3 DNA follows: TGTGCCAGCAAGATTTCCCACGGAACCTACGAGCAGTACTTC.